This T cell receptor (beta chain) was obtained from a study of CD8+ T cells in alopecia areata. TCR sequencing used cDNA made by reverse transcription of extracted RNA. Some clones are missing from TCRdb's copy, which holds only in-frame ones; the method was immunoSEQ multiplex PCR. The sample holds 200,000 to 250,000 clones, more than 45% seen once. The V and J ends lost 2 bases and 0 bases respectively, with 11 bases between them. Per germline, CDR1 SGHRS and CDR2 YFSETQ. CDR3 length: 15 residues. Regarding treatment: oral pan-JAK inhibitor, 5-10 mg twice daily. This clone was detected many times. The target antigen is unknown. General study findings and limits: For patients receiving tofacitinib, scalp clonality and expanded CD8+ clones among the top 100 significantly decreased.

Sequences were derived from CD4+ T cells sorted from blood, sampled at week 4, from a patient treated with tofacitinib. The chain is built from TRBV5-1 and TRBJ2-5; the D gene is possibly TRBD2 (7 bases). This TCR was recovered from a human donor with alopecia areata. This CDR3 is CASSFGGAHQETQYF. The DNA of the CDR3 is TGCGCCAGCAGCTTTGGGGGGGCCCACCAAGAGACCCAGTACTTC.